These T cell receptor beta chains were read from a single sample in a study of blood T cell repertoires in COVID-19. TCRdb's table, derived via immunoSEQ multiplex PCR, lists solely in-frame clones and lacks some. Of about 180,000 clones in the sample, about 86% were seen once. Material: peripheral blood. All receptors come from a woman aged 25 to 45 with active or convalescent COVID-19. Each CDR3 is given with its conserved first and last residue. The order of the fields is J gene, clone size, D gene, CDR3 length, V gene, CDR3 protein, CDR3 DNA. The D gene is left open where the match is weak. Some rows mark clone size as missing; the rest say once, few, many or name a class of expanded clone.

J gene: TRBJ2-7; clone size: NA; D gene: TRBD1; CDR3 length: 15; V gene: TRBV5-5; CDR3 protein: CASSWGQGMTYEQYF; CDR3 DNA: TGTGCCAGCAGCTGGGGACAGGGAATGACCTACGAGCAGTACTTC
J gene: TRBJ1-5; clone size: NA; D gene: NA; CDR3 length: 14; V gene: TRBV6-6; CDR3 protein: CASSYSAENQPQHF; CDR3 DNA: TGTGCCAGCAGTTACTCCGCCGAGAATCAGCCCCAGCATTTT
J gene: TRBJ1-5; clone size: NA; D gene: NA; CDR3 length: 13; V gene: TRBV28; CDR3 protein: CASSLGANQPQHF; CDR3 DNA: TGTGCCAGCAGTTTAGGGGCTAATCAGCCCCAGCATTTT
J gene: TRBJ2-7; clone size: NA; D gene: TRBD1; CDR3 length: 15; V gene: TRBV28; CDR3 protein: CASRTGTGAPYEQYF; CDR3 DNA: TGTGCCAGCAGAACCGGGACAGGGGCCCCCTACGAGCAGTACTTC
J gene: TRBJ1-2; clone size: NA; D gene: TRBD1; CDR3 length: 14; V gene: TRBV5-4; CDR3 protein: CASSTRTGTDGYTF; CDR3 DNA: TGTGCCAGCAGCACCCGGACAGGAACGGATGGCTACACCTTC
J gene: TRBJ1-5; clone size: NA; D gene: NA; CDR3 length: 16; V gene: TRBV7-2; CDR3 protein: CASSPERGAGNQPQHF; CDR3 DNA: TGTGCCAGCAGCCCCGAACGGGGGGCCGGCAATCAGCCCCAGCATTTT
J gene: TRBJ2-7; clone size: few; D gene: TRBD2; CDR3 length: 18; V gene: TRBV18; CDR3 protein: CASSLPGLAGVSSYEQYF; CDR3 DNA: TGTGCCAGCTCACTTCCTGGACTAGCGGGAGTAAGCTCCTACGAGCAGTACTTC
J gene: TRBJ2-3; clone size: NA; D gene: NA; CDR3 length: 14; V gene: TRBV21-1; CDR3 protein: CASRKNGFTQAQYF; CDR3 DNA: TGTGCCAGCCGAAAAAACGGGTTCACACAGGCGCAGTATTTT
J gene: TRBJ2-3; clone size: few; D gene: NA; CDR3 length: 13; V gene: TRBV11-3; CDR3 protein: CASSLDSTDTQYF; CDR3 DNA: TGTGCCAGCAGCTTAGACTCCACAGATACGCAGTATTTT
J gene: TRBJ2-5; clone size: NA; D gene: NA; CDR3 length: 16; V gene: TRBV15; CDR3 protein: CATSRDFRGGQETQYF; CDR3 DNA: TGTGCCACCAGCAGAGATTTTCGAGGGGGACAAGAGACCCAGTACTTC
J gene: TRBJ1-2; clone size: NA; D gene: TRBD1; CDR3 length: 14; V gene: TRBV28; CDR3 protein: CASSIRDRYYGYTF; CDR3 DNA: TGTGCCAGCAGTATAAGGGACAGATACTATGGCTACACCTTC
J gene: TRBJ2-7; clone size: NA; D gene: NA; CDR3 length: 15; V gene: TRBV6-5; CDR3 protein: CASRGGLFDPYEQYF; CDR3 DNA: TGTGCCAGCAGGGGGGGACTGTTCGACCCCTACGAGCAGTACTTC
J gene: TRBJ1-5; clone size: few; D gene: NA; CDR3 length: 13; V gene: TRBV27; CDR3 protein: CASSLYPNQPQHF; CDR3 DNA: TGTGCCAGCAGTTTGTATCCGAATCAGCCCCAGCATTTT
J gene: TRBJ2-5; clone size: NA; D gene: NA; CDR3 length: 16; V gene: TRBV5-6; CDR3 protein: CASSLLQGQGRETQYF; CDR3 DNA: TGTGCCAGCAGCTTGTTGCAGGGGCAAGGGCGAGAGACCCAGTACTTC
J gene: TRBJ2-7; clone size: NA; D gene: TRBD1; CDR3 length: 15; V gene: TRBV10-3; CDR3 protein: CAIRVTGGEVYEQYF; CDR3 DNA: TGTGCCATCAGGGTGACAGGGGGCGAGGTCTACGAGCAGTACTTC
J gene: TRBJ1-2; clone size: NA; D gene: TRBD1; CDR3 length: 15; V gene: TRBV30; CDR3 protein: CAWSIGDRVLRGYTF; CDR3 DNA: TGTGCCTGGAGTATAGGGGACAGGGTTCTCAGGGGCTACACCTTC
J gene: TRBJ1-1; clone size: NA; D gene: NA; CDR3 length: 11; V gene: TRBV27; CDR3 protein: CASSTGMEAFF; CDR3 DNA: TGTGCCAGCAGCACAGGGATGGAAGCTTTCTTT
J gene: TRBJ2-1; clone size: NA; D gene: TRBD2; CDR3 length: 19; V gene: TRBV5-4; CDR3 protein: CASSRTGGLAGGPSNEQFF; CDR3 DNA: TGTGCCAGCAGCAGAACAGGGGGACTAGCGGGAGGGCCTAGCAATGAGCAGTTCTTC
J gene: TRBJ1-6; clone size: NA; D gene: TRBD1; CDR3 length: 16; V gene: TRBV19; CDR3 protein: CASSRDRGNDNSPLHF; CDR3 DNA: TGTGCCAGTAGTAGGGACAGGGGAAATGACAATTCACCCCTCCACTTT
J gene: TRBJ1-5; clone size: NA; D gene: NA; CDR3 length: 16; V gene: TRBV5-1; CDR3 protein: CASSLGTPGSNQPQHF; CDR3 DNA: TGCGCCAGCAGCTTGGGGACGCCGGGGAGCAATCAGCCCCAGCATTTT
J gene: TRBJ1-3; clone size: NA; D gene: NA; CDR3 length: 14; V gene: TRBV5-1; CDR3 protein: CASSSPGAGNTIYF; CDR3 DNA: TGCGCCAGCAGCTCCCCAGGGGCAGGAAACACCATATATTTT
J gene: TRBJ2-3; clone size: NA; D gene: TRBD2; CDR3 length: 17; V gene: TRBV10-2; CDR3 protein: CASSGARTSGRGDTQYF; CDR3 DNA: TGCGCCAGCAGTGGAGCAAGGACTAGCGGGAGAGGAGATACGCAGTATTTT
J gene: TRBJ1-2; clone size: once; D gene: TRBD1; CDR3 length: 12; V gene: TRBV20-1; CDR3 protein: CSASQGGDGYTF; CDR3 DNA: TGCAGTGCTAGTCAAGGGGGCGATGGCTACACCTTC
J gene: TRBJ1-2; clone size: NA; D gene: NA; CDR3 length: 15; V gene: TRBV4-2; CDR3 protein: CASSPEGVTPYGYTF; CDR3 DNA: TGTGCCAGCAGCCCAGAGGGAGTAACCCCTTATGGCTACACCTTC
J gene: TRBJ1-5; clone size: NA; D gene: NA; CDR3 length: 16; V gene: TRBV6-5; CDR3 protein: CASSYSGDDSNQPQHF; CDR3 DNA: TGTGCCAGCAGTTACTCGGGAGACGATAGCAATCAGCCCCAGCATTTT
J gene: TRBJ2-1; clone size: NA; D gene: TRBD1; CDR3 length: 15; V gene: TRBV19; CDR3 protein: CASSGDRARYNEQFF; CDR3 DNA: TGTGCCAGTAGTGGGGACAGGGCGAGGTACAATGAGCAGTTCTTC
J gene: TRBJ1-6; clone size: NA; D gene: NA; CDR3 length: 15; V gene: TRBV7-8; CDR3 protein: CASSLERIGGSPLHF; CDR3 DNA: TGTGCCAGCAGCTTAGAGAGAATAGGAGGTTCACCCCTCCACTTT
J gene: TRBJ2-3; clone size: once; D gene: TRBD1; CDR3 length: 17; V gene: TRBV11-3; CDR3 protein: CASSFGTGRFSTDTQYF; CDR3 DNA: TGTGCCAGCAGCTTTGGGACAGGGAGGTTTAGCACAGATACGCAGTATTTT
J gene: TRBJ2-7; clone size: NA; D gene: TRBD2; CDR3 length: 19; V gene: TRBV3-1/TRBV3-2; CDR3 protein: CASSQDIGLAGGWTYEQYF; CDR3 DNA: TGTGCCAGCAGCCAAGATATTGGACTAGCGGGAGGATGGACCTACGAGCAGTACTTC
J gene: TRBJ1-1; clone size: NA; D gene: TRBD1; CDR3 length: 14; V gene: TRBV7-9; CDR3 protein: CASIDRGPSPEAFF; CDR3 DNA: TGTGCCAGCATCGACAGGGGCCCTAGCCCTGAAGCTTTCTTT
J gene: TRBJ2-3; clone size: NA; D gene: NA; CDR3 length: 17; V gene: TRBV28; CDR3 protein: CASSSGGVGRSTDTQYF; CDR3 DNA: TGTGCCAGCTCATCGGGGGGCGTAGGACGTAGCACAGATACGCAGTATTTT
J gene: TRBJ1-5; clone size: NA; D gene: NA; CDR3 length: 12; V gene: TRBV7-9; CDR3 protein: CASSRQDQPQHF; CDR3 DNA: TGTGCCAGCAGCCGACAGGATCAGCCCCAGCATTTT
J gene: TRBJ2-7; clone size: NA; D gene: TRBD1; CDR3 length: 14; V gene: TRBV10-2; CDR3 protein: CASTWWGQGDEQYF; CDR3 DNA: TGCGCCAGCACTTGGTGGGGACAGGGGGACGAGCAGTACTTC
J gene: TRBJ2-3; clone size: NA; D gene: TRBD1; CDR3 length: 16; V gene: TRBV5-1; CDR3 protein: CASSPPGTGGPDTQYF; CDR3 DNA: TGCGCCAGCAGCCCTCCCGGGACAGGGGGCCCAGATACGCAGTATTTT
J gene: TRBJ2-7; clone size: NA; D gene: NA; CDR3 length: 15; V gene: TRBV3-1/TRBV3-2; CDR3 protein: CASSPRLVPTYEQYF; CDR3 DNA: TGTGCCAGCAGCCCCCGACTAGTCCCCACCTACGAGCAGTACTTC
J gene: TRBJ1-4; clone size: NA; D gene: TRBD1; CDR3 length: 15; V gene: TRBV30; CDR3 protein: CAWSPPGQGDEKLFF; CDR3 DNA: TGTGCCTGGAGTCCACCGGGACAGGGGGATGAAAAACTGTTTTTT
J gene: TRBJ1-1; clone size: NA; D gene: NA; CDR3 length: 10; V gene: TRBV6-5; CDR3 protein: CASGQGEAFF; CDR3 DNA: TGTGCCAGCGGACAAGGGGAAGCTTTCTTT
J gene: TRBJ1-4; clone size: NA; D gene: NA; CDR3 length: 13; V gene: TRBV6-1; CDR3 protein: CASSEAGDEKLFF; CDR3 DNA: TGTGCCAGCAGTGAAGCGGGCGATGAAAAACTGTTTTTT
J gene: TRBJ1-1; clone size: NA; D gene: NA; CDR3 length: 16; V gene: TRBV6-2/TRBV6-3; CDR3 protein: CASSPPRRGGDTEAFF; CDR3 DNA: TGTGCCAGCAGTCCCCCCCGGAGGGGGGGGGACACTGAAGCTTTCTTT
J gene: TRBJ2-1; clone size: NA; D gene: TRBD2; CDR3 length: 16; V gene: TRBV19; CDR3 protein: CASSPGTSGRWNEQFF; CDR3 DNA: TGTGCCAGTAGCCCCGGGACTAGCGGGAGGTGGAATGAGCAGTTCTTC
J gene: TRBJ2-4; clone size: NA; D gene: NA; CDR3 length: 14; V gene: TRBV2; CDR3 protein: CARTDPIAKNIQYF; CDR3 DNA: TGTGCCAGGACTGATCCGATAGCCAAAAACATTCAGTACTTC
J gene: TRBJ1-1; clone size: NA; D gene: NA; CDR3 length: 12; V gene: TRBV28; CDR3 protein: CASSPARPEAFF; CDR3 DNA: TGTGCCAGCAGCCCGGCCAGGCCTGAAGCTTTCTTT
J gene: TRBJ1-2; clone size: once; D gene: NA; CDR3 length: 15; V gene: TRBV9; CDR3 protein: CASSVETVTNYGYTF; CDR3 DNA: TGTGCCAGCAGCGTAGAGACAGTTACTAACTATGGCTACACCTTC
J gene: TRBJ2-3; clone size: NA; D gene: NA; CDR3 length: 15; V gene: TRBV3-1/TRBV3-2; CDR3 protein: CASSQVRSRTDTQYF; CDR3 DNA: TGTGCCAGCAGCCAAGTGCGGAGTCGCACAGATACGCAGTATTTT
J gene: TRBJ1-1; clone size: NA; D gene: NA; CDR3 length: 13; V gene: TRBV7-9; CDR3 protein: CASSREGDTEAFF; CDR3 DNA: TGTGCCAGCAGCCGAGAGGGGGACACTGAAGCTTTCTTT
J gene: TRBJ1-2; clone size: NA; D gene: TRBD1; CDR3 length: 16; V gene: TRBV15; CDR3 protein: CATSSGKQGLYYGYTF; CDR3 DNA: TGTGCCACCAGCAGCGGCAAACAGGGGCTCTACTATGGCTACACCTTC
J gene: TRBJ2-6; clone size: few; D gene: TRBD1; CDR3 length: 17; V gene: TRBV9; CDR3 protein: CASSPVTGGSGANVLTF; CDR3 DNA: TGTGCCAGCAGCCCCGTTACAGGGGGCTCTGGGGCCAACGTCCTGACTTTC
J gene: TRBJ2-5; clone size: NA; D gene: TRBD2; CDR3 length: 14; V gene: TRBV5-4; CDR3 protein: CASSLAGGPETQYF; CDR3 DNA: TGTGCCAGCAGCTTAGCGGGAGGGCCAGAGACCCAGTACTTC
J gene: TRBJ1-1; clone size: NA; D gene: TRBD1; CDR3 length: 14; V gene: TRBV4-2; CDR3 protein: CASSQLGQYPEAFF; CDR3 DNA: TGTGCCAGCAGCCAGTTGGGACAGTACCCTGAAGCTTTCTTT
J gene: TRBJ2-1; clone size: NA; D gene: TRBD2; CDR3 length: 15; V gene: TRBV14; CDR3 protein: CASRPARGEYNEQFF; CDR3 DNA: TGTGCCAGCAGGCCCGCCCGGGGGGAGTACAATGAGCAGTTCTTC
J gene: TRBJ2-1; clone size: NA; D gene: TRBD1; CDR3 length: 13; V gene: TRBV11-3; CDR3 protein: CASTRQGYNEQFF; CDR3 DNA: TGTGCCAGCACCCGACAGGGCTACAATGAGCAGTTCTTC
J gene: TRBJ2-1; clone size: once; D gene: TRBD2; CDR3 length: 13; V gene: TRBV7-2; CDR3 protein: CATRLAAHNEQFF; CDR3 DNA: TGTGCCACCAGGCTAGCGGCCCACAATGAGCAGTTCTTC
J gene: TRBJ1-4; clone size: NA; D gene: NA; CDR3 length: 14; V gene: TRBV3-1/TRBV3-2; CDR3 protein: CASSQGETNEKLFF; CDR3 DNA: TGTGCCAGCAGCCAGGGAGAGACTAATGAAAAACTGTTTTTT
J gene: TRBJ2-2; clone size: few; D gene: TRBD2; CDR3 length: 16; V gene: TRBV5-8; CDR3 protein: CASRTRTSGSTGELFF; CDR3 DNA: TGTGCCAGCAGAACTAGGACTAGCGGGAGTACTGGGGAGCTGTTTTTT
J gene: TRBJ1-3; clone size: few; D gene: NA; CDR3 length: 16; V gene: TRBV7-9; CDR3 protein: CASSWGLGAALNTIYF; CDR3 DNA: TGTGCCAGCAGCTGGGGTTTAGGGGCGGCTTTGAACACCATATATTTT
J gene: TRBJ2-1; clone size: once; D gene: NA; CDR3 length: 12; V gene: TRBV7-9; CDR3 protein: CASSLDSQKQFF; CDR3 DNA: TGTGCCAGCAGCTTAGACAGCCAAAAGCAGTTCTTC
J gene: TRBJ1-3; clone size: NA; D gene: NA; CDR3 length: 14; V gene: TRBV30; CDR3 protein: CACSQGSPGNTIYF; CDR3 DNA: TGTGCCTGTAGCCAGGGTAGTCCTGGAAACACCATATATTTT
J gene: TRBJ2-7; clone size: NA; D gene: TRBD1; CDR3 length: 17; V gene: TRBV7-2; CDR3 protein: CASSPEFGTGTVYEQYF; CDR3 DNA: TGTGCCAGCAGCCCTGAATTTGGGACAGGGACGGTGTACGAGCAGTACTTC
J gene: TRBJ1-1; clone size: few; D gene: NA; CDR3 length: 13; V gene: TRBV12-5; CDR3 protein: CASGLDSFTEAFF; CDR3 DNA: TGTGCTAGTGGTTTGGATTCGTTCACTGAAGCTTTCTTT
J gene: TRBJ2-4; clone size: once; D gene: TRBD1; CDR3 length: 16; V gene: TRBV11-1; CDR3 protein: CASSPTGIGVKNIQYF; CDR3 DNA: TGTGCCAGCAGCCCGACAGGGATCGGTGTCAAAAACATTCAGTACTTC